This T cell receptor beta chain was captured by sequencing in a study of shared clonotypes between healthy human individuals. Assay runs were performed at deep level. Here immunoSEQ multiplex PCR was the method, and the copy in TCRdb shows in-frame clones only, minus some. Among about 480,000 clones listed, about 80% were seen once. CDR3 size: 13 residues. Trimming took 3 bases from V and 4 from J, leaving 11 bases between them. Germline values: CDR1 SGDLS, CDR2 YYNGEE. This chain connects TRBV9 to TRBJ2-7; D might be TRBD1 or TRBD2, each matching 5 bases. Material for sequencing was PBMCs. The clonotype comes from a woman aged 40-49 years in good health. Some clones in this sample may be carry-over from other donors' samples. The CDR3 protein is CASSGGVPYEQYF. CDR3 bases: TGTGCCAGCAGCGGAGGGGTCCCTTACGAGCAGTACTTC.